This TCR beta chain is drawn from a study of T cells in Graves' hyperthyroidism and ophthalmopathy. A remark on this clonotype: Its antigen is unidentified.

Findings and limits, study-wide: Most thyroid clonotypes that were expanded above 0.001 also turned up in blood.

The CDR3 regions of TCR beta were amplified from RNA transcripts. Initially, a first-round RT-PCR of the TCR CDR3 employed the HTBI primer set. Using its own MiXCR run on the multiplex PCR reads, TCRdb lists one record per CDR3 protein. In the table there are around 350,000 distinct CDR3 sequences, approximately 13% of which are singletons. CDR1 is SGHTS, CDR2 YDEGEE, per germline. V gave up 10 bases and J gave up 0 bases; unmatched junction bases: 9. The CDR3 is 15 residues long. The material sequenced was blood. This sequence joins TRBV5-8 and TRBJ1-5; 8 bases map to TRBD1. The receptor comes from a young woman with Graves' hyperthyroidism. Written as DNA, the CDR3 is TGTGCCTCAACGGACAGGGATCATAGCAATCAGCCCCAGCATTTT. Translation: CASTDRDHSNQPQHF.